Listed here are 15 T cell receptor beta chains from one sample, sequenced in a study of blood T cell repertoires in COVID-19. Here immunoSEQ multiplex PCR was the method, and the copy in TCRdb shows in-frame clones only, minus some. The top ten hold approximately 11% of the sample, which has roughly 150,000 clones, around 81% seen once. The specimen sequenced was peripheral blood. The receptors originated from a man between 60 and 70 years old with active or convalescent COVID-19.

This clone was seen a few times. The gene calls are TRBV14 and TRBJ1-1; maybe TRBD1 (5 bases). Germline V lookup: CDR1 SGHDN, CDR2 FVKESK. Trimming cost V 5 bases and J 4 bases, with 11 bases left between them. The CDR3 runs 13 residues. CDR3 nucleotides: TGTGCCAGCAGCTTCGGGGGGTCCACTGAAGCTTTCTTT. This translates into CASSFGGSTEAFF.

J is TRBJ2-3 and V is TRBV28; TRBD2 matches at 10 bases. Trimming cost V 2 bases and J 0 bases; bases outside gene matches: 8. This CDR3 has 18 amino acids. In germline, CDR1 is MDHEN, CDR2 SYDVKM. The DNA for the CDR3 is TGTGCCAGCAGTTTAGTCATCGGACTAGCGGATAGCACAGATACGCAGTATTTT. It yields the protein CASSLVIGLADSTDTQYF. Filled out from reference TRBV28 and TRBJ2-3, the complete variable domain reads DVKVTQSSRYLVKRTGEKVFLECVQDMDHENMFWYRQDPGLGLRLIYFSYDVKMKEKGDIPEGYSVSREKKERFSLILESASTNQTSMYLCASSLVIGLADSTDTQYFGPGTRLTVL.

The chain joins TRBV28 to TRBJ2-7; 9 nucleotides agree with TRBD1. CDR1 and CDR2 from the germline V gene are MDHEN and SYDVKM. Unmatched junction bases numbered 8, after V lost 6 bases and J lost 2 bases. The CDR3 length is 15 residues. CDR3 sequence: CASSTTGQGTYEQYF. The CDR3 bases are TGTGCCAGCAGCACTACGGGACAGGGAACCTACGAGCAGTACTTC.

This chain connects TRBV7-9 to TRBJ2-5; 7 bases are shared with TRBD1. This CDR3 is built from 13 residues. Trimming took 5 bases from V and 4 from J; bases not matched to a gene: 4. The V gene's germline CDR1 is SEHNR and CDR2 FQNEAQ (reference sequence). The CDR3 here is CASSRQGGETQYF. The CDR3 nucleotides read TGTGCCAGCAGCCGACAGGGTGGAGAGACCCAGTACTTC.

The chain combines TRBV4-1 with TRBJ2-3; TRBD2 matches 11 bases. Germline trimming cut 4 bases from V and 1 base from J; bases unmatched to any gene: 4. The germline CDR1 and CDR2 sequences are MGHRA and YSYEKL. The CDR3 has 16 amino acids. CDR3 loop: CASSLLLAGGTDTQYF. The CDR3 DNA reads as TGCGCCAGCAGCCTCCTACTAGCGGGGGGCACAGATACGCAGTATTTT.

This CDR3 is CASSTRDSSNQPQHF. CDR3 nucleotide sequence: TGTGCCAGTAGTACTCGGGACAGTAGCAATCAGCCCCAGCATTTT. The chain joins TRBV19 to TRBJ1-5; 7 nucleotides align to TRBD1. Germline CDR1 and CDR2: LNHDA and SQIVND (reference sequence). V lost 4 bases, J lost 0 bases, and 3 bases stayed unmatched. The CDR3 length is 15 residues.

The rearrangement uses TRBV19 and TRBJ2-7; 7 bases agree with TRBD1. The V gene end was trimmed by 4 bases and the J gene end by 1 base; junction bases not matched to a gene: 4. The CDR3 is 14 residues long. CDR1 is LNHDA, CDR2 SQIVND, per germline (reference sequence). The chain's CDR3 is CASSTTGTSYEQYF. In DNA form, the CDR3 reads TGTGCCAGTAGTACGACAGGGACGTCCTACGAGCAGTACTTC.

The V call is TRBV12-5, the J call TRBJ1-2; D gene uncertain. Looked up from germline, CDR1 is LGHNT and CDR2 is FRNRAP. The CDR3 is 16 residues long. V was trimmed by 0 bases and J by 4 bases, leaving 15 bases between them. The CDR3 sequence is CASGLVLYGSCYGYTF. The CDR3 DNA is TGTGCTAGTGGTTTGGTACTTTATGGGAGTTGCTATGGCTACACCTTC.

The genes are TRBV15 and TRBJ2-3; TRBD2 might be the D (8 bases). V was trimmed by 2 bases and J by 2 bases, leaving 23 bases between them. The CDR3 runs 19 residues. CDR1 and CDR2 (germline): LNHNV, YYDKDF (reference sequence). CDR3 in DNA: TGTGCCACCAGCAGATCCGGGGGGGGAAGAACAGGGGTCACAGATACGCAGTATTTT. Protein product: CATSRSGGGRTGVTDTQYF.

The V call is TRBV6-5, the J call TRBJ1-2; tentative D call: TRBD1 (5 bases). Trimming left V 6 bases short and J 6 bases short, with 11 bases between. The CDR3 spans 12 residues. Germline V gene sequence: CDR1 MNHEY, CDR2 SVGAGI. The CDR3 DNA reads TGTGCCAGCAGGGACACCACCGATGGCTACACCTTC. Translated, it gives CASRDTTDGYTF.

The J gene is TRBJ2-7, the V gene TRBV7-2; 8 bases align to TRBD2. This CDR3 contains 15 residues. Losses at the gene ends were 5 bases for V and 1 base for J; bases not matched to a gene: 7. Per germline, CDR1 SGHTA and CDR2 FQGNSA. CDR3 nucleotide sequence: TGTGCCAGCAGCCCGCCAGCGGGAGAGTCCTACGAGCAGTACTTC. Translated: CASSPPAGESYEQYF.

The chain carries TRBV7-3 and TRBJ1-1, with D perhaps matching TRBD1 (5 bases). Germline V CDR1 and CDR2: SGHTA, FQGTGA. V lost 4 bases to trimming and J lost 3 bases, with 9 bases between them. This CDR3 contains 13 residues. The CDR3 protein is CASSSGMDTEAFF. The CDR3 nucleotides are TGTGCCAGCAGCTCAGGGATGGACACTGAAGCTTTCTTT.

This chain uses TRBV7-2 with TRBJ1-2; D is ambiguous. This CDR3 spans 16 amino acids. The V end lost 0 bases, the J end lost 3 bases, and 14 bases lay between the germline ends. The germline gives CDR1 SGHTA, CDR2 FQGNSA. The CDR3 is CASSLARFPRDYGYTF. CDR3 nucleotides: TGTGCCAGCAGCTTAGCTCGATTCCCGAGGGACTATGGCTACACCTTC.

The chain combines TRBV11-2 with TRBJ2-1, with unresolved D. Trimming pared 0 bases from V and 2 bases from J, leaving 5 bases between. Germline V CDR1 and CDR2: SGHAT, FQNNGV. CDR3 length equals 14 residues. As DNA, the CDR3 is TGTGCCAGCAGCTTAGAGGTAGCCTACAATGAGCAGTTCTTC. Protein product: CASSLEVAYNEQFF.

J is TRBJ1-6 and V is TRBV5-6; 7 nucleotides align to TRBD1. The J segment lost 9 bases and the V segment lost 4 bases, leaving 13 bases of the junction unmatched. The germline gives CDR1 SGHDT, CDR2 YYEEEE. This CDR3 region has 16 residues. CDR3 in amino acids: CASSTTGISTFSPLHF. The DNA of the CDR3 is TGTGCCAGCAGCACGACAGGGATCTCAACCTTTTCACCCCTCCACTTT.